What follows are 10 T cell receptor beta chains derived from one specimen sequenced in a study of shared clonotypes between healthy human individuals. The protocol was immunoSEQ multiplex PCR, while the TCRdb copy is restricted to in-frame clones and leaves out a portion. The sample lists 950,000 to 1,300,000 clones; about 77% were seen once. Sequences were obtained from memory CD4+ T cells sorted from blood. As to subset: CD45RA-negative fraction. The receptors were sampled from a man between 18 and 35 years old in good health.

V and J are TRBV10-3 and TRBJ1-5; D is perhaps TRBD1 (6 bases). The CDR3 consists of 16 residues. Germline V CDR1 and CDR2: ENHRY, SYGVKD. V was trimmed by 0 bases and J by 0 bases, leaving 9 bases between them. This CDR3 reads CAISESGGYSNQPQHF. Written as DNA, the CDR3 is TGTGCCATCAGTGAGTCAGGGGGGTATAGCAATCAGCCCCAGCATTTT.

The rearrangement uses TRBV9 and TRBJ2-3; no firm D call. The CDR3 extends over 12 amino acids. CDR1 SGDLS and CDR2 YYNGEE come from the germline V gene. V gave up 3 bases and J gave up 5 bases, with 7 bases separating them. The CDR3 nucleotides are TGTGCCAGCAGCGGATGGAGAGATACGCAGTATTTT. Translation: CASSGWRDTQYF.

This chain joins TRBV30 and TRBJ1-3, with D unresolved. Germline CDR1 GTSNPN, CDR2 SVGIG (reference sequence). This CDR3 has 15 amino acids. Trimming pared 6 bases from V and 0 bases from J, leaving 15 bases between. CDR3 bases: TGTGCCTGCAACCCGAGGTCCACCTCTGGAAACACCATATATTTT. It yields the protein CACNPRSTSGNTIYF.

A note on this clone: One end of the junction varies from germline; a read error may be responsible. The chain couples TRBV6-1 to TRBJ1-5; D gene unclear. Germline lookup yields CDR1 MNHNS and CDR2 SASEGT. The CDR3 runs to 15 residues. CDR3 in amino acids: CASSTPTEGKQPQHF. The CDR3 DNA reads TGTGCCAGCAGTACCCCTACGGAAGGCAAACAGCCCCAGCATTTT.

This clone was seen a few times. The chain links TRBV7-9 to TRBJ2-7; D may correspond to TRBD1 or TRBD2 (5 bases each). This CDR3 contains 16 residues. CDR1 and CDR2 (germline): SEHNR, FQNEAQ (reference sequence). The V and J ends lost 2 bases and 0 bases respectively, with 14 bases between them. In nucleotides, the CDR3 is TGTGCCAGCAGCTTAATTAAGGCAGGGAGCTCCTACGAGCAGTACTTC. It specifies CASSLIKAGSSYEQYF.

The CDR3 reads CASSSTRGTDTQYF. In DNA form, the CDR3 reads TGTGCCAGCAGTTCCACTAGGGGCACAGATACGCAGTATTTT. The V call is TRBV6-5, the J call TRBJ2-3, with a possible D match to TRBD2 (5 bases). V lost 4 bases and J 1 base, leaving 9 bases between the germline ends. The CDR3 totals 14 residues. The V gene's germline CDR1 is MNHEY and CDR2 SVGAGI.

This sequence joins TRBV5-1 and TRBJ1-1; the match to TRBD1 covers 8 bases. This CDR3 region has 15 residues. Per germline, CDR1 SGHRS and CDR2 YFSETQ. The V gene end was trimmed by 5 bases and the J gene end by 2 bases; junction bases not matched to a gene: 8. The CDR3: CASRTGDGRNTEAFF. The CDR3 DNA reads as TGCGCCAGCAGGACAGGGGATGGGAGAAACACTGAAGCTTTCTTT.

The genes are TRBV28 and TRBJ2-1; 9 bases align to TRBD1. The CDR3 consists of 14 residues. Germline CDR1 and CDR2: MDHEN and SYDVKM. V was pared by 5 bases and J by 8 bases, with 7 bases of the junction left unmatched. The CDR3 here is CASSITRDRDEQFF. The DNA for the CDR3 is TGTGCCAGCAGTATCACCCGGGACAGGGATGAGCAGTTCTTC.

V gene TRBV18 combines with J gene TRBJ2-7; D might be TRBD2 (6 bases). CDR1 is KGHSH, CDR2 LQKENI, per germline. The CDR3 totals 13 residues. V was shortened by 5 bases and J by 2 bases, with 10 bases between the two germline ends. CDR3 coding DNA: TGTGCCAGCTCAGGCGGGAATACCTACGAGCAGTACTTC. Protein sequence: CASSGGNTYEQYF.

In regard to this clone: Other nucleotide sequences from this sample produce the same CDR3. The gene calls are TRBV30 and TRBJ1-2; 8 bases are a match to TRBD1. Germline-derived CDR1 and CDR2 are GTSNPN and SVGIG (reference sequence). V dropped 0 bases and J dropped 4; count of bases not matched to a gene: 4. The CDR3 is 14 residues long. CDR3 coding DNA: TGTGCCTGGAGTGTGGGTACAGGGGGCTATGGCTACACCTTC. Its protein product is CAWSVGTGGYGYTF.